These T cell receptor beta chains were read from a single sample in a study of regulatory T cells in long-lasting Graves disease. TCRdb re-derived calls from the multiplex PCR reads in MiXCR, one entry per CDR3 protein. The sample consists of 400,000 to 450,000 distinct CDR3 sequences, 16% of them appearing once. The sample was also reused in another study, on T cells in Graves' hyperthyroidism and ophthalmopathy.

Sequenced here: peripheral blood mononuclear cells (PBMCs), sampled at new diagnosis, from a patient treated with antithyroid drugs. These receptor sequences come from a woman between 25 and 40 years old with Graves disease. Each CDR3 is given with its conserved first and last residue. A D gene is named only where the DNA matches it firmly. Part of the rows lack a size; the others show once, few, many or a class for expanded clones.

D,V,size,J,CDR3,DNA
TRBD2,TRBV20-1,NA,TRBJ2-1,CSASSGRARDEQFF,TGCAGTGCTTCTAGCGGGAGGGCCAGGGATGAGCAGTTCTTC
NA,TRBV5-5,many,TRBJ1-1,CASSVDGGNTEAFF,TGTGCCAGCAGCGTGGACGGGGGGAACACTGAAGCTTTCTTT
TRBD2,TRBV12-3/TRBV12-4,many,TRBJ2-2,CASSRGTSGMTYTGELFF,TGTGCCAGCAGCCGTGGGACTAGCGGGATGACGTACACCGGGGAGCTGTTTTTT
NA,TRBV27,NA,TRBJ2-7,CASSPEGWGPYEQYF,TGTGCCAGCAGTCCCGAGGGGTGGGGCCCCTACGAGCAGTACTTC
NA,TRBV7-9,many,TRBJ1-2,CASSRAGSNYGYTF,TGTGCCAGCAGCCGCGCGGGGTCTAACTATGGCTACACCTTC
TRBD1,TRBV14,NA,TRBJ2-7,CASSLRTGRTGGF,TGTGCCAGCAGCCTTAGGACAGGGAGAACCGGGGGCTTC
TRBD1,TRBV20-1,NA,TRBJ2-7,CSAEQGAGSYEQYF,TGCAGTGCTGAACAGGGGGCTGGTAGCTACGAGCAGTACTTC
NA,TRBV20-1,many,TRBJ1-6,CSARPGTGAGGNSPLHF,TGCAGTGCTAGGCCGGGGACGGGGGCAGGAGGCAATTCACCCCTCCACTTT
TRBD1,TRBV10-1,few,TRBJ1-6,CASSDDRGTNSPLHF,TGCGCCAGCAGTGACGACAGGGGGACGAATTCACCCCTCCACTTT
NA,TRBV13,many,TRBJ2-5,CASSLSTGQETQYF,TGTGCCAGCAGCCTTTCGACAGGCCAAGAGACCCAGTACTTC
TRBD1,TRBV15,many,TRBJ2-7,CATSTRQGQYEQYF,TGTGCCACCAGCACGAGACAGGGGCAGTACGAGCAGTACTTC
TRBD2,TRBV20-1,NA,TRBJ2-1,CSAITGGPGNEQFF,TGCAGTGCTATTACGGGAGGGCCCGGCAATGAGCAGTTCTTC
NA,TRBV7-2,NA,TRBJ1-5,CASSYHRQTSQPQHF,TGTGCCAGCAGCTATCACCGACAGACGAGTCAGCCCCAGCATTTT
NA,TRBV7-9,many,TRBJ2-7,CASSSGRESIHEQYF,TGTGCCAGCAGCTCAGGGAGAGAGTCCATCCACGAGCAGTACTTC
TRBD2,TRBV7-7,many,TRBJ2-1,CASSLAAGGPYNEQFF,TGTGCTAGCAGCTTAGCGGCGGGAGGGCCCTACAATGAGCAGTTCTTC
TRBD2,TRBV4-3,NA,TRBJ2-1,CASSQPGLAGTGQFF,TGCGCCAGCAGCCAACCTGGACTAGCGGGAACAGGGCAGTTCTTC
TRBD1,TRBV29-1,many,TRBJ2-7,CSVRQGVNEQYF,TGCAGCGTTAGACAGGGGGTCAACGAGCAGTACTTC
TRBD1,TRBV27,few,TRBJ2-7,CASSLGRGPFEQYF,TGTGCCAGCAGTTTGGGCAGGGGGCCTTTCGAGCAGTACTTC
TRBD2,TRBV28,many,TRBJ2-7,CASSLAGVMMDEQYF,TGTGCCAGCAGTTTAGCGGGAGTAATGATGGACGAGCAGTACTTC
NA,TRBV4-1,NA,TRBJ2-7,CASSQRPGQIPYEQYF,TGCGCCAGCAGCCAAAGGCCAGGACAGATTCCCTACGAGCAGTACTTC
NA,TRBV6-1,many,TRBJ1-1,CASSYRVYAEAFF,TGTGCCAGCAGCTACAGGGTCTACGCTGAAGCTTTCTTT
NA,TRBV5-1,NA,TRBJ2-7,CASSRGGRSYEQYF,TGCGCCAGCAGCAGGGGAGGAAGGTCCTACGAGCAGTACTTC
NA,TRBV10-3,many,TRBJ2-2,CAISESHTGELFF,TGTGCCATCAGTGAGTCGCACACCGGGGAGCTGTTTTTT
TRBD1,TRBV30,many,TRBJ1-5,CAWSPGQPYQPQHF,TGTGCCTGGAGTCCGGGACAGCCTTATCAGCCCCAGCATTTT
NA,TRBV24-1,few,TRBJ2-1,CATSDFRARSNEQFF,TGTGCCACCAGTGATTTTCGTGCCAGAAGCAATGAGCAGTTCTTC
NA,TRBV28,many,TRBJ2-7,CASSFRGIYEQYF,TGTGCCAGCAGTTTTCGGGGGATCTACGAGCAGTACTTC
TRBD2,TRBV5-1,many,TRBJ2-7,CASSLALAGGFREQYF,TGCGCCAGCAGCTTGGCTCTAGCGGGAGGGTTTCGGGAGCAGTACTTC
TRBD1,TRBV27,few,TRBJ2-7,CASSQIQGGGRYEQYF,TGTGCCAGCAGCCAAATACAGGGGGGAGGTCGATACGAGCAGTACTTC